Listed below are T cell receptor beta chains from one sample, sequenced in a study of siplizumab effects on memory and regulatory T cells. Using immunoSEQ multiplex PCR, the repertoire was profiled, and TCRdb retains in-frame clones only, with some absent. The sample includes around 100,000 clones, more than 85% of them seen just once. The sample consisted of CD4+ T cells sorted from blood. Every receptor here comes from a human donor in good health. The CDR3 runs from the conserved cysteine through the conserved F or W. A D gene is named only where the DNA matches it firmly. Expanded clones get a size class; other rows say once, few or many, or leave the size out.

cdr3_aa | cdr3_nt | j_call | clone_size | v_call | d_call
CAWSLSSYEQYF | TGTGCCTGGTCCCTTAGCTCCTACGAGCAGTACTTC | TRBJ2-7 | NA | TRBV30 | NA
CASSLRTSTNEKLFF | TGCGCCAGCAGCCTTAGAACCTCAACTAATGAAAAACTGTTTTTT | TRBJ1-4 | NA | TRBV5-1 | NA
CASSQDLRGPREAFF | TGCGCCAGCAGCCAAGATCTCCGCGGCCCCAGGGAAGCTTTCTTT | TRBJ1-1 | few | TRBV4-3 | NA
CASSPQGHEQFF | TGTGCCAGCAGTCCTCAGGGTCATGAGCAGTTCTTC | TRBJ2-1 | NA | TRBV6-5 | NA
CASSHRDRGRDTQYF | TGTGCCAGCAGCCACCGGGACAGGGGGCGGGATACGCAGTATTTT | TRBJ2-3 | NA | TRBV11-2 | TRBD1
CASSLGLTQSNQPQHF | TGTGCCAGCAGCTTAGGCTTGACACAAAGCAATCAGCCCCAGCATTTT | TRBJ1-5 | NA | TRBV5-6 | NA
CASRRNTGQGSNQETQYF | TGCGCCAGCAGGCGGAATACGGGACAGGGGTCCAATCAAGAGACCCAGTACTTC | TRBJ2-5 | NA | TRBV5-1 | TRBD1
CASSAGQADTQYF | TGTGCCAGCAGCGCCGGACAGGCAGATACGCAGTATTTT | TRBJ2-3 | NA | TRBV9 | TRBD1
CASSLQGTNEKLFF | TGTGCCAGTAGCCTTCAGGGAACTAATGAAAAACTGTTTTTT | TRBJ1-4 | NA | TRBV19 | NA
CASSIVAALAKNIQYF | TGTGCCAGTAGTATAGTCGCGGCTCTAGCCAAAAACATTCAGTACTTC | TRBJ2-4 | NA | TRBV19 | NA
CATQGGGGARTDTQYF | TGTGCCACCCAGGGGGGCGGGGGGGCGAGGACAGATACGCAGTATTTT | TRBJ2-3 | NA | TRBV27 | TRBD2
CAWSSGGGGNTIYF | TGTGCCTGGAGCTCTGGGGGGGGAGGAAACACCATATATTTT | TRBJ1-3 | NA | TRBV30 | NA
CSVGPPSPHNEQFF | TGCAGCGTTGGCCCTCCCTCCCCACACAATGAGCAGTTCTTC | TRBJ2-1 | NA | TRBV29-1 | NA
CASRLSLGNTQYF | TGTGCCAGCAGACTCAGTCTAGGGAATACGCAGTATTTT | TRBJ2-3 | few | TRBV6-5 | NA
CASSYRLAGNLTGELFF | TGTGCCAGCAGCTATAGACTAGCGGGTAACCTCACCGGGGAGCTGTTTTTT | TRBJ2-2 | NA | TRBV7-9 | TRBD2
CASSRTSGGPTDTQYF | TGTGCCAGCAGCCGAACTAGCGGGGGTCCCACAGATACGCAGTATTTT | TRBJ2-3 | NA | TRBV7-9 | TRBD2
CASNGFRGEATF | TGTGCCAGCAATGGGTTCAGGGGTGAGGCCACCTTC | TRBJ1-2 | NA | TRBV2 | NA
CASSREGGTSTDTQYF | TGCGCCAGCAGCCGGGAGGGGGGAACTAGCACAGATACGCAGTATTTT | TRBJ2-3 | NA | TRBV5-1 | TRBD2
CASSLGQGNSPLHF | TGTGCCAGCAGCTTGGGGCAGGGGAATTCACCCCTCCACTTT | TRBJ1-6 | once | TRBV5-5 | NA
CASSRQPTGELFF | TGTGCCAGCAGTCGACAGCCCACCGGGGAGCTGTTTTTT | TRBJ2-2 | NA | TRBV7-3 | NA
CASSVATGLRYNEQFF | TGTGCCAGCAGCGTAGCTACGGGACTGAGATACAATGAGCAGTTCTTC | TRBJ2-1 | NA | TRBV9 | NA
CASSPPSGGQGEAFF | TGTGCCAGCTCACCACCTAGCGGGGGGCAGGGTGAAGCTTTCTTT | TRBJ1-1 | NA | TRBV18 | NA
CASNPQGAGNTIYF | TGTGCCAGCAATCCACAGGGGGCTGGAAACACCATATATTTT | TRBJ1-3 | once | TRBV6-1 | TRBD1
CSVRTGPVNQPQHF | TGCAGCGTCCGGACAGGGCCTGTTAATCAGCCCCAGCATTTT | TRBJ1-5 | NA | TRBV29-1 | TRBD1
CASSSPRQGNYGYTF | TGTGCCAGCAGTTCCCCGCGACAGGGTAACTATGGCTACACCTTC | TRBJ1-2 | NA | TRBV27 | TRBD1
CASSRDRAPYEQYF | TGTGCCAGCAGCCGGGACAGGGCCCCCTACGAGCAGTACTTC | TRBJ2-7 | NA | TRBV5-4 | TRBD1
CASSSAPTGAAYEQYF | TGTGCCAGCAGCTCTGCCCCAACAGGCGCGGCCTACGAGCAGTACTTC | TRBJ2-7 | NA | TRBV11-2 | NA
CASSPGAQNSPLHF | TGTGCCAGCAGCCCGGGTGCCCAAAATTCACCCCTCCACTTT | TRBJ1-6 | NA | TRBV7-9 | NA
CASSFVTGVYEQYF | TGTGCCAGCAGTTTTGTGACGGGGGTCTACGAGCAGTACTTC | TRBJ2-7 | NA | TRBV28 | NA
CASSPGTGSQPQHF | TGTGCCAGCAGCCCCGGGACAGGGTCTCAGCCCCAGCATTTT | TRBJ1-5 | NA | TRBV5-4 | TRBD1
CATSRDGGAADEQYF | TGTGCCACCAGCAGAGATGGTGGGGCAGCGGACGAGCAGTACTTC | TRBJ2-7 | NA | TRBV15 | NA
CASSPDREVDIQYF | TGCGCCAGCAGCCCTGACAGGGAGGTTGACATTCAGTACTTC | TRBJ2-4 | NA | TRBV5-1 | NA
CASSFGQGAKGTNSPLHF | TGTGCCAGTAGTTTCGGACAGGGGGCTAAGGGTACAAATTCACCCCTCCACTTT | TRBJ1-6 | NA | TRBV19 | TRBD1
CASSPQGLSYNEQFF | TGTGCCAGCAGCCCACAGGGACTCTCCTACAATGAGCAGTTCTTC | TRBJ2-1 | NA | TRBV6-5 | NA
CASSTGTAYEQYF | TGTGCCAGCTCCACCGGGACAGCCTACGAGCAGTACTTC | TRBJ2-7 | NA | TRBV18 | TRBD1
CASSFEQGVEYF | TGTGCCAGCAGCTTCGAGCAGGGGGTGGAGTACTTC | TRBJ2-7 | NA | TRBV7-9 | TRBD1
CASSSDRGGNQPQHF | TGTGCCAGCAGCTCGGACAGGGGAGGCAATCAGCCCCAGCATTTT | TRBJ1-5 | NA | TRBV7-9 | TRBD1
CASSLALSGGGRYF | TGTGCCAGCAGCTTAGCGCTTAGCGGGGGTGGGCGGTACTTC | TRBJ2-5 | NA | TRBV7-2 | TRBD2
CASSLGPKETQYF | TGTGCCAGCAGCTTAGGACCAAAAGAGACCCAGTACTTC | TRBJ2-5 | NA | TRBV7-7 | NA
CASSPSGTNTQYF | TGCGCCAGCAGCCCAAGCGGAACCAATACGCAGTATTTT | TRBJ2-3 | NA | TRBV5-1 | NA
CAISGYNEQFF | TGTGCCATCAGCGGCTACAATGAGCAGTTCTTC | TRBJ2-1 | NA | TRBV10-3 | NA
CASSPSGGWGETQYF | TGTGCCAGCAGCCCTAGCGGGGGGTGGGGAGAGACCCAGTACTTC | TRBJ2-5 | NA | TRBV6-5 | TRBD2
CASSLDKQGAAGYTF | TGTGCCAGCAGCTTAGATAAGCAGGGGGCAGCTGGCTACACCTTC | TRBJ1-2 | NA | TRBV7-2 | TRBD1
CASSHGGSTEAFF | TGCGCCAGCAGCCACGGCGGGTCAACTGAAGCTTTCTTT | TRBJ1-1 | once | TRBV5-1 | NA
CASSPTGAPYGYTF | TGTGCCAGTAGTCCGACAGGGGCCCCCTATGGCTACACCTTC | TRBJ1-2 | NA | TRBV19 | TRBD1
CASSTPDRGALYGYTF | TGTGCCAGCAGCACCCCGGACAGGGGGGCCCTCTATGGCTACACCTTC | TRBJ1-2 | NA | TRBV9 | TRBD1
CASAILAGKSTDTQYF | TGTGCCAGCGCGATACTAGCGGGGAAAAGCACAGATACGCAGTATTTT | TRBJ2-3 | NA | TRBV19 | TRBD2
CASSHNGAHEKLFF | TGCGCCAGCAGCCACAACGGGGCGCACGAAAAACTGTTTTTT | TRBJ1-4 | NA | TRBV5-1 | NA
CASSESILLAVTGELFF | TGCGCCAGCAGTGAGTCCATTCTACTAGCGGTCACCGGGGAGCTGTTTTTT | TRBJ2-2 | NA | TRBV10-1 | TRBD2
CASSQGGRTNEKLFF | TGCGCCAGCAGCCAAGGAGGTCGGACTAATGAAAAACTGTTTTTT | TRBJ1-4 | NA | TRBV4-1 | NA
CASSYNGWTEAFF | TGTGCCAGCAGTTATAACGGGTGGACTGAAGCTTTCTTT | TRBJ1-1 | NA | TRBV6-5 | NA